This TCR beta chain was sequenced during a study of blood T cell repertoires in COVID-19. Across the study: Specimens from acute and convalescent COVID-19 originated in the United States, Italy and Spain. T cells, B-cell-depleted T cells, or PBMCs supplied cDNA or gDNA.

Per germline, CDR1 KGHDR and CDR2 SFDVKD. Trimming left V 4 bases short and J 8 bases short, with 16 bases between. The CDR3 is made up of 15 amino acids. Original data processing: It was from reference gene primer amplification that nucleated cell counts were estimated. The method was immunoSEQ multiplex PCR; TCRdb's version includes in-frame clones alone and lacks a portion of them. V and J calls and clone size come straight from that table; D and trimming were deduced from the DNA. This sample carries approximately 210,000 clones, just over 90% of them seen once, and the ten largest clones take about 1.3%.

The TCR was taken from a man between 25 and 39 years old with acute or convalescent COVID-19. The specimen was peripheral blood. The chain has TRBV24-1 and TRBJ1-4, with D tentatively TRBD1 (5 bases). CDR3 amino acids: CATSDSGTLGEKLFF. CDR3 sequence (DNA): TGTGCCACCAGTGACAGCGGGACCCTGGGGGAAAAACTGTTTTTT.